The rows below give T cell receptor beta chains drawn from one sample of a study of blood T cell repertoires in COVID-19. Libraries were prepared by immunoSEQ multiplex PCR; TCRdb keeps only in-frame clonotypes and omits some of them. The sample holds roughly 320,000 clones; approximately 85% are singletons and the top ten take 7.2%. Sequenced material: peripheral blood. The receptors derive from a human donor in a cohort sampled during active COVID-19. Both conserved end residues are part of each CDR3. Each record gives: J gene, V gene, D gene, CDR3 protein. A D gene is named only where the DNA matches it firmly.

j_gene: TRBJ2-7; v_gene: TRBV5-6; d_gene: TRBD1; CDR3aa: CASSLEGQGIMYEQYF
j_gene: TRBJ2-7; v_gene: TRBV11-2; d_gene: TRBD2; CDR3aa: CASSLGASGDYEQYF
j_gene: TRBJ2-7; v_gene: TRBV27; d_gene: .; CDR3aa: CASSFQGPTYEQYF
j_gene: TRBJ2-1; v_gene: TRBV5-1; d_gene: TRBD2; CDR3aa: CASSPGTSGGEEQFF
j_gene: TRBJ2-1; v_gene: TRBV24-1; d_gene: .; CDR3aa: CATSVMGRAGGSEQFF
j_gene: TRBJ1-2; v_gene: TRBV11-2; d_gene: .; CDR3aa: CASSLDPRGGDYGYTF
j_gene: TRBJ2-7; v_gene: TRBV7-9; d_gene: .; CDR3aa: CASSSWAGFSYEQYF
j_gene: TRBJ1-1; v_gene: TRBV12-5; d_gene: .; CDR3aa: CASGPPTGATEAFF
j_gene: TRBJ1-2; v_gene: TRBV28; d_gene: .; CDR3aa: CASSFLDRTTPGYTF
j_gene: TRBJ1-3; v_gene: TRBV2; d_gene: .; CDR3aa: CASGGSGNTIYF
j_gene: TRBJ2-6; v_gene: TRBV15; d_gene: .; CDR3aa: CATSSHRAGANVLTF
j_gene: TRBJ1-1; v_gene: TRBV15; d_gene: .; CDR3aa: CATSGMNTEAFF
j_gene: TRBJ1-2; v_gene: TRBV6-5; d_gene: TRBD1; CDR3aa: CASSYDREYYGYTF
j_gene: TRBJ2-5; v_gene: TRBV13; d_gene: .; CDR3aa: CASSRGARGETQYF
j_gene: TRBJ2-2; v_gene: TRBV7-9; d_gene: .; CDR3aa: CASSFEGFKNTGELFF
j_gene: TRBJ1-1; v_gene: TRBV5-1; d_gene: .; CDR3aa: CASSLIGEFTEAFF
j_gene: TRBJ2-1; v_gene: TRBV30; d_gene: TRBD2; CDR3aa: CAWSPSGGSLDEQFF
j_gene: TRBJ2-7; v_gene: TRBV18; d_gene: .; CDR3aa: CASSGGPYEQYF
j_gene: TRBJ2-7; v_gene: TRBV7-2; d_gene: TRBD1; CDR3aa: CASRPGQGWEQYF
j_gene: TRBJ2-7; v_gene: TRBV30; d_gene: .; CDR3aa: CAWTPQLTGYYEQYF
j_gene: TRBJ1-3; v_gene: TRBV10-2; d_gene: .; CDR3aa: CASNQDSTGNTIYF
j_gene: TRBJ2-3; v_gene: TRBV27; d_gene: .; CDR3aa: CASSKPLGRGKRTDTQYF
j_gene: TRBJ2-7; v_gene: TRBV19; d_gene: TRBD1; CDR3aa: CASSIAGTGTYEQYF
j_gene: TRBJ1-2; v_gene: TRBV5-1; d_gene: TRBD1; CDR3aa: CASSPLLGQRYNYGYTF
j_gene: TRBJ2-1; v_gene: TRBV12-3/TRBV12-4; d_gene: .; CDR3aa: CASSSFVGGEQFF
j_gene: TRBJ1-2; v_gene: TRBV30; d_gene: TRBD1; CDR3aa: CAWSRTGNRVEGYTF
j_gene: TRBJ2-7; v_gene: TRBV15; d_gene: .; CDR3aa: CATSREGSSYEQYF
j_gene: TRBJ2-5; v_gene: TRBV7-2; d_gene: .; CDR3aa: CASSSVGRGRETQYF
j_gene: TRBJ1-2; v_gene: TRBV5-5; d_gene: TRBD1; CDR3aa: CASSSGTGFGYTF
j_gene: TRBJ1-4; v_gene: TRBV7-2; d_gene: .; CDR3aa: CASSLVHDEKLFF
j_gene: TRBJ2-3; v_gene: TRBV5-1; d_gene: .; CDR3aa: CASSPGSRGVGTDTQYF
j_gene: TRBJ1-6; v_gene: TRBV7-7; d_gene: .; CDR3aa: CASSLGGGSPLHF
j_gene: TRBJ1-3; v_gene: TRBV7-9; d_gene: .; CDR3aa: CAGRQEPGNTIYF
j_gene: TRBJ2-6; v_gene: TRBV19; d_gene: TRBD1; CDR3aa: CASWDRTRSGANVLTF
j_gene: TRBJ1-2; v_gene: TRBV19; d_gene: .; CDR3aa: CASSMSRYGYTF
j_gene: TRBJ2-4; v_gene: TRBV5-1; d_gene: TRBD1; CDR3aa: CASSREESTGDIDTKNIQYF
j_gene: TRBJ2-2; v_gene: TRBV25-1; d_gene: TRBD1; CDR3aa: CASSGNRGGGELFF
j_gene: TRBJ1-6; v_gene: TRBV6-5; d_gene: .; CDR3aa: CASSYQNSPLHF
j_gene: TRBJ1-2; v_gene: TRBV25-1; d_gene: .; CDR3aa: CASSEYGRVKGYTF
j_gene: TRBJ2-7; v_gene: TRBV21-1; d_gene: .; CDR3aa: CASSTRLGTGDEQYF
j_gene: TRBJ1-3; v_gene: TRBV4-1; d_gene: .; CDR3aa: CASSQVMASGNTIYF
j_gene: TRBJ1-1; v_gene: TRBV2; d_gene: .; CDR3aa: CASSEVRGVLGNTEAFF
j_gene: TRBJ1-1; v_gene: TRBV10-2; d_gene: .; CDR3aa: CASSEYPPDTEAFF
j_gene: TRBJ2-7; v_gene: TRBV4-1; d_gene: TRBD1; CDR3aa: CASRPTGQFDEQYF
j_gene: TRBJ2-3; v_gene: TRBV27; d_gene: .; CDR3aa: CAAGTQYF
j_gene: TRBJ1-2; v_gene: TRBV30; d_gene: TRBD1; CDR3aa: CAWGDRNYGYTF
j_gene: TRBJ2-6; v_gene: TRBV6-5; d_gene: TRBD1; CDR3aa: CASSPGGTGANVLTF
j_gene: TRBJ2-7; v_gene: TRBV7-9; d_gene: TRBD2; CDR3aa: CASSPGLALVEQYF
j_gene: TRBJ1-3; v_gene: TRBV3-1/TRBV3-2; d_gene: .; CDR3aa: CASSQGQDYGNTIYF
j_gene: TRBJ2-2; v_gene: TRBV6-6; d_gene: .; CDR3aa: CASSYSLRSGELFF
j_gene: TRBJ1-4; v_gene: TRBV2; d_gene: .; CDR3aa: CASRLTGEKLFF
j_gene: TRBJ1-2; v_gene: TRBV18; d_gene: .; CDR3aa: CASSPDAGNSGYTF
j_gene: TRBJ2-7; v_gene: TRBV10-3; d_gene: TRBD1; CDR3aa: CAISVGQGSYEQYF
j_gene: TRBJ2-7; v_gene: TRBV6-5; d_gene: TRBD1; CDR3aa: CASSYSPWTGSGEQYF
j_gene: TRBJ2-7; v_gene: TRBV2; d_gene: TRBD1; CDR3aa: CASRRTGEGEQYF
j_gene: TRBJ2-3; v_gene: TRBV30; d_gene: .; CDR3aa: CAWRRAYTDTQYF
j_gene: TRBJ2-7; v_gene: TRBV7-9; d_gene: .; CDR3aa: CASTPNTGSSEQYF
j_gene: TRBJ2-1; v_gene: TRBV5-1; d_gene: TRBD1; CDR3aa: CASSSLGTGNLNEQFF
j_gene: TRBJ1-2; v_gene: TRBV9; d_gene: TRBD1; CDR3aa: CASSKGQGNGYTF
j_gene: TRBJ1-5; v_gene: TRBV12-5; d_gene: .; CDR3aa: CASGLVPRASNQPQHF